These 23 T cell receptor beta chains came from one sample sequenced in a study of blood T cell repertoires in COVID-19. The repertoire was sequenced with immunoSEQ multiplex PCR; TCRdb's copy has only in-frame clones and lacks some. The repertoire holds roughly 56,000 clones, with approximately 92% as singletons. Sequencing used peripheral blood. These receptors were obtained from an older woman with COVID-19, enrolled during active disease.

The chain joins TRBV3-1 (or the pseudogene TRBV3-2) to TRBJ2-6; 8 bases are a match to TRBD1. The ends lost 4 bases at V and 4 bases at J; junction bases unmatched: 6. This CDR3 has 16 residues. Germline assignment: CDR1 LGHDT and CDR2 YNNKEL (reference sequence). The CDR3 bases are TGTGCCAGCAGCCCCCAGACAGGGGTCGGGGCCAACGTCCTGACTTTC. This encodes CASSPQTGVGANVLTF.

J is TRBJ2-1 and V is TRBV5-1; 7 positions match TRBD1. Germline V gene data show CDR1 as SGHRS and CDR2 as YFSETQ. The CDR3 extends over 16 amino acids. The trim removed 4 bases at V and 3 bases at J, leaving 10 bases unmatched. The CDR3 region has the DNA TGCGCCAGCAGCCTGAACGCAGGGGGTTTCTACAATGAGCAGTTCTTC. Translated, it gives CASSLNAGGFYNEQFF.

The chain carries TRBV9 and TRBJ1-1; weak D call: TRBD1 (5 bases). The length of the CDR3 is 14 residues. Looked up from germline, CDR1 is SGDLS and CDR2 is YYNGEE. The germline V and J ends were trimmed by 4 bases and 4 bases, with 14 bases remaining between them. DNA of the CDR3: TGTGCCAGCAGCCCCGGCTCGGGGGGCACTGAAGCTTTCTTT. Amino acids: CASSPGSGGTEAFF.

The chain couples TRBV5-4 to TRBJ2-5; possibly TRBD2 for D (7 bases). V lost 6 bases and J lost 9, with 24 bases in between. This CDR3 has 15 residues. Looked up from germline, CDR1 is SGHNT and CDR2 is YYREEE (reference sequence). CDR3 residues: CASTSQGTPGGSQYF. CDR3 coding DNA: TGTGCCAGCACCAGCCAGGGGACCCCCGGGGGGTCCCAGTACTTC.

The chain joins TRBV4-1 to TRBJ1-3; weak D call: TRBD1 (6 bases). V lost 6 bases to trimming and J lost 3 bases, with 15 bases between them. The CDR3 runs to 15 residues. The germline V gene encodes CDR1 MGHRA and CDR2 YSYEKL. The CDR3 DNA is TGCGCCAGCAGTCTTACAGGGAGGGTTGGAAACACCATATATTTT. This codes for CASSLTGRVGNTIYF.

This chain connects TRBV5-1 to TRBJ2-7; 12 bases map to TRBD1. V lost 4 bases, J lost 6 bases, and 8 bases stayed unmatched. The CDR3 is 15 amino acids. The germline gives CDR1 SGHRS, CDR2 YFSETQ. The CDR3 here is CASSTFPGQGAEQYF. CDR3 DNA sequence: TGCGCCAGCAGCACTTTTCCGGGACAGGGGGCCGAGCAGTACTTC.

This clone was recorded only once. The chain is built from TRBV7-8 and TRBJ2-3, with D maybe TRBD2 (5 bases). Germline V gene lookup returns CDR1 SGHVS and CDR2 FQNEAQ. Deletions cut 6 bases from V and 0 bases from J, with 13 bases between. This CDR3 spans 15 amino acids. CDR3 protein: CASRVRDPSTDTQYF. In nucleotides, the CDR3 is TGTGCCAGCAGAGTACGGGATCCTAGCACAGATACGCAGTATTTT.

DNA for the CDR3: TGCGCCAGCAGCTTCTTGCGGGATAGTTCCTACAATGAGCAGTTCTTC. This gives the protein CASSFLRDSSYNEQFF. This rearrangement joins TRBV5-1 to TRBJ2-1; possible D gene TRBD2, 6 bases. This CDR3 contains 16 residues. CDR1 is SGHRS, CDR2 YFSETQ, per germline. V lost 2 bases and J lost 1, with 13 bases in between.

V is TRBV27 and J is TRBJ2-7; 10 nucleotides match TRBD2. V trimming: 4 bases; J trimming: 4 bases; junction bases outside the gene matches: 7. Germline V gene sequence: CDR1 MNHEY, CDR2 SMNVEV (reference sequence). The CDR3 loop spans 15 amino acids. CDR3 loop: CASSSLAGERYEQYF. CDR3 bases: TGTGCCAGCAGTTCCCTAGCGGGAGAAAGGTACGAGCAGTACTTC.

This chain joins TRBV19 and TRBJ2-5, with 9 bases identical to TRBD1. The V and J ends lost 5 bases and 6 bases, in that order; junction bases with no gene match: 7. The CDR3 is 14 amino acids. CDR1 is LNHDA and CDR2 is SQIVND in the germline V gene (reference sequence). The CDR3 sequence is CASSPGTGRQTQYF. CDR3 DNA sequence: TGTGCCAGTAGTCCCGGGACAGGGAGGCAGACCCAGTACTTC. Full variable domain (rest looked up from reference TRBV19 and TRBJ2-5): DGGITQSPKYLFRKEGQNVTLSCEQNLNHDAMYWYRQDPGQGLRLIYYSQIVNDFQKGDIAEGYSVSREKKESFPLTVTSAQKNPTAFYLCASSPGTGRQTQYFGPGTRLLVL.

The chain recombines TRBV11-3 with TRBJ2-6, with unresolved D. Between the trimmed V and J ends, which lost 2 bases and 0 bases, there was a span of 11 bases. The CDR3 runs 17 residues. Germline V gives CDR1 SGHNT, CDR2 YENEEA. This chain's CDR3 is CASSLNALGSGANVLTF. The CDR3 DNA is TGTGCCAGCAGCTTAAACGCACTTGGCTCTGGGGCCAACGTCCTGACTTTC. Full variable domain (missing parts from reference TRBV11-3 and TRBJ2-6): EAGVVQSPRYKIIEKKQPVAFWCNPISGHNTLYWYLQNLGQGPELLIRYENEEAVDDSQLPKDRFSAERLKGVDSTLKIQPAELGDSAVYLCASSLNALGSGANVLTFGAGSRLTVL.

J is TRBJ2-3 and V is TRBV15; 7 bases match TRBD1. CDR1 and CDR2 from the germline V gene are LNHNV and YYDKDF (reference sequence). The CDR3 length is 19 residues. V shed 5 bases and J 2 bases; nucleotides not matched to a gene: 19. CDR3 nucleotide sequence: TGTGCCACCAGCCGTAGGACAGGTGGAGGTGTGGGGTCCACAGATACGCAGTATTTT. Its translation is CATSRRTGGGVGSTDTQYF.

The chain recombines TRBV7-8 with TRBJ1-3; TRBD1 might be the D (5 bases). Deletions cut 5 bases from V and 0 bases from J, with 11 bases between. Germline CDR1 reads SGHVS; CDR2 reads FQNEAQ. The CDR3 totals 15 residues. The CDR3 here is CASSLLGDSGNTIYF. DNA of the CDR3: TGTGCCAGCAGCCTTCTAGGGGACTCTGGAAACACCATATATTTT.

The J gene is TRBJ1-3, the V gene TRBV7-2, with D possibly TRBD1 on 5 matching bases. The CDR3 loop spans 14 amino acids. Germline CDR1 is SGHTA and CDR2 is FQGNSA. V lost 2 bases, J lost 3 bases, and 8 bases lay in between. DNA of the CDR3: TGTGCCAGCAGCTTACAGGGTTTTGGAAACACCATATATTTT. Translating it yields CASSLQGFGNTIYF.

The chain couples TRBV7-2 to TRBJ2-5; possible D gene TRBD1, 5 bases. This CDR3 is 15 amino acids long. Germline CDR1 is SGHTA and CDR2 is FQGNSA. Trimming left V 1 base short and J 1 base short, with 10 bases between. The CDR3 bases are TGTGCCAGCAGCTTAGGGTGGCAGGGCCAAGAGACCCAGTACTTC. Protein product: CASSLGWQGQETQYF.

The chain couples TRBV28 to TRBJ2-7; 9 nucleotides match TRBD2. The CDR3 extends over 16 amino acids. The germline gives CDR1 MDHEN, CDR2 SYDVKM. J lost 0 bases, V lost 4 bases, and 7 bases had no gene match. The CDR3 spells CASSSGLAGPSYEQYF. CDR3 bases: TGTGCCAGCAGTTCTGGTCTAGCGGGACCCTCCTACGAGCAGTACTTC.

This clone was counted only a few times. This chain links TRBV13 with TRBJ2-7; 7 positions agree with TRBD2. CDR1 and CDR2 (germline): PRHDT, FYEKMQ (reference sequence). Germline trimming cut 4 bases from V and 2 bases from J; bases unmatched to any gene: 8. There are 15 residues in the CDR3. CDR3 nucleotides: TGTGCCAGCAGCTCATCACTAGCGTTCACCTACGAGCAGTACTTC. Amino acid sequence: CASSSSLAFTYEQYF.

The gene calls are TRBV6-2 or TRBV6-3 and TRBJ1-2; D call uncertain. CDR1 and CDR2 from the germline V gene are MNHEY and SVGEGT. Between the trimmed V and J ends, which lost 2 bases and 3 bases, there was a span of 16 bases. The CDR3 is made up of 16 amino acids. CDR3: CASSYEGGPGDYGYTF. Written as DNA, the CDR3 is TGTGCCAGCAGTTACGAGGGAGGACCTGGGGACTATGGCTACACCTTC.

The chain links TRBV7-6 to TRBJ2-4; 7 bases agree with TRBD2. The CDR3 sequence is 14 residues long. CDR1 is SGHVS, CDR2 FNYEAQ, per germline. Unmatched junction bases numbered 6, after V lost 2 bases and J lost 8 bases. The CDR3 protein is CASSLYAGEDIQYF. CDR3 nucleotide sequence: TGTGCCAGCAGCTTATACGCGGGAGAGGACATTCAGTACTTC.

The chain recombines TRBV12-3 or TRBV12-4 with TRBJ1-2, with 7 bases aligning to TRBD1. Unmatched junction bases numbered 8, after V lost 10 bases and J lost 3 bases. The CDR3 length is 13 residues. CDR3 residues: CATRQGLDYGYTF. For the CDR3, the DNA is TGTGCCACCCGACAGGGACTCGACTATGGCTACACCTTC.

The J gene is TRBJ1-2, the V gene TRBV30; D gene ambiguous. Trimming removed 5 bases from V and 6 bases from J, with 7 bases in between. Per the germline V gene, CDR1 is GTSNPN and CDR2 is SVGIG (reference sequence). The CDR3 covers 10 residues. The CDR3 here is CAWGEHGYTF. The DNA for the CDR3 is TGTGCCTGGGGAGAGCATGGCTACACCTTC.

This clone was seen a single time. CDR3 loop: CASSPGQGGFPEQYF. CDR3 bases: TGTGCCAGCAGCCCCGGACAGGGAGGGTTCCCCGAGCAGTACTTC. The chain uses TRBV3-1 (or the pseudogene TRBV3-2) and TRBJ2-7; TRBD1 might be the D (8 bases). V was trimmed by 4 bases and J by 6 bases, leaving 19 bases between them. This CDR3 contains 15 residues. Per the germline V gene, CDR1 is LGHDT and CDR2 is YNNKEL (reference sequence).

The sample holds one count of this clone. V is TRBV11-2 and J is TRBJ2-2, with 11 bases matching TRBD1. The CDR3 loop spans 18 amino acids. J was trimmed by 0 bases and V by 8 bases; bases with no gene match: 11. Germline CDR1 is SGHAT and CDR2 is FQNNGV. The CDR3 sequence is CASWGGQGAYPNTGELFF. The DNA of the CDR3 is TGTGCCAGCTGGGGAGGACAGGGGGCGTATCCGAACACCGGGGAGCTGTTTTTT.